The clone carrying this T cell receptor beta chain was seen a few times. The entry originates in a study of T cells in Graves' hyperthyroidism and ophthalmopathy. Diagnosing involved the use of clinical symptoms, serum thyroxine and TRAb, thyroid ultrasound and orbital computed tomography. Template material for amplifying TCR beta CDR3 regions consisted of RNA transcripts. The TCR CDR3 first-round RT-PCR relied on the HTBI primer set. Each CDR3 protein is one row after TCRdb ran MiXCR on the multiplex PCR reads. Among over 250,000 distinct CDR3 sequences listed, roughly an eighth were seen once. CDR1 and CDR2 from the germline V gene are DFQATT and SNEGSKA (reference sequence). Trimming cost V 1 base and J 4 bases; bases outside gene matches: 5. CDR3 length equals 14 residues.

The specimen sequenced was blood. The chain has TRBV20-1 and TRBJ2-3, with 7 bases that match TRBD2. The source of this sequence is a middle-aged woman with Graves' ophthalmopathy. The CDR3 DNA is TGCAGTGCTAGAGGGGGACTAATCCCAGATACGCAGTATTTT. Encoded protein: CSARGGLIPDTQYF.